Listed below are T cell receptor beta chains from one sample, sequenced in a study of CD8 T cells in Susac syndrome. TCRdb re-called the immunoSEQ multiplex PCR reads through MiXCR, storing one row per CDR3 protein. Found here are roughly 180,000 distinct CDR3 sequences, approximately 93% of them singletons; the top ten hold about 0.088%. Sequencing used CD4+ T cells from PBMCs. Source of these receptors: a human donor with multiple sclerosis. Both conserved end residues are part of each CDR3. D genes are given only for firm matches. Size is omitted from some rows. Given values are once, few, many or a class for expanded clones.

clone size,D gene,J gene,V gene,CDR3 protein,CDR3 DNA
.,.,TRBJ1-4,TRBV28,CASSSGTFNEKLFF,TGTGCCAGCAGTTCTGGGACCTTTAATGAAAAACTGTTTTTT
.,.,TRBJ1-2,TRBV6-6,CASRDHYGYTF,TGTGCCAGCAGGGACCACTATGGCTACACCTTC
.,TRBD2,TRBJ2-4,TRBV7-2,CASSFVAGENIQYF,TGTGCCAGCAGCTTTGTAGCGGGAGAAAACATTCAGTACTTC
.,.,TRBJ1-2,TRBV5-1,CASSLTGRWNYGYTF,TGCGCCAGCAGCTTGACGGGACGGTGGAACTATGGCTACACCTTC
.,TRBD2,TRBJ2-7,TRBV28,CASSLAAREQYF,TGTGCCAGCAGTCTAGCGGCACGCGAGCAGTACTTC
.,.,TRBJ1-1,TRBV2,CASLAGRGNTEAFF,TGTGCCAGCCTCGCCGGACGGGGGAACACTGAAGCTTTCTTT
.,.,TRBJ1-6,TRBV29-1,CSVRTELNSPLHF,TGCAGCGTACGGACAGAGTTGAATTCACCCCTCCACTTT
.,TRBD2,TRBJ2-3,TRBV4-1,CASSPGLVADTQYF,TGCGCCAGCAGCCCAGGACTAGTCGCAGATACGCAGTATTTT
.,.,TRBJ2-7,TRBV9,CASSLRREAYEQYF,TGTGCCAGCAGCTTAAGGAGGGAAGCCTACGAGCAGTACTTC
.,TRBD2,TRBJ2-1,TRBV7-2,CASSLNRLAGDSYNEQFF,TGTGCCAGCAGCTTAAATCGACTAGCGGGAGATTCCTACAATGAGCAGTTCTTC
.,TRBD1,TRBJ2-7,TRBV28,CASSQQGIAYEQYF,TGTGCCAGCAGCCAACAGGGGATCGCCTACGAGCAGTACTTC
once,.,TRBJ2-7,TRBV10-1,CASSESGQSKQYF,TGCGCCAGCAGTGAGTCAGGACAGTCGAAGCAGTACTTC
.,TRBD1,TRBJ1-2,TRBV5-1,CASSQGWTGGTYGYTF,TGCGCCAGCAGTCAGGGGTGGACAGGGGGTACCTATGGCTACACCTTC
.,.,TRBJ2-5,TRBV13,CASSLAHQETQYF,TGTGCCAGCAGCTTAGCACATCAAGAGACCCAGTACTTC
.,.,TRBJ2-1,TRBV7-2,CASIPPGLNEQFF,TGTGCCAGCATCCCGCCGGGGCTCAATGAGCAGTTCTTC
once,.,TRBJ1-2,TRBV6-5,CASSYSGTNGYGNTF,TGTGCCAGCAGTTACTCGGGAACGAACGGCTATGGCAACACCTTC
.,TRBD1,TRBJ1-4,TRBV20-1,CSAYRGNGEKLFF,TGCAGTGCTTACAGGGGGAATGGAGAAAAACTGTTTTTT
.,.,TRBJ1-3,TRBV6-6,CASSLSLSSGNTIYF,TGTGCCAGCAGTCTCAGTCTTAGCTCTGGAAACACCATATATTTT
.,TRBD1,TRBJ1-2,TRBV3-1,CASSLTGQGEGYTF,TGTGCCAGCAGCCTAACGGGACAGGGGGAAGGCTACACCTTC
.,TRBD2,TRBJ2-2,TRBV4-1,CASSQGLAGSGELFF,TGCGCCAGCAGCCAAGGACTAGCCGGGTCCGGGGAGCTGTTTTTT
.,.,TRBJ1-2,TRBV20-1,CSAEPWIGYGYTF,TGCAGTGCCGAGCCGTGGATTGGGTATGGCTACACCTTC
once,.,TRBJ2-6,TRBV27,CASSSLHGANVLTF,TGTGCCAGCAGTTCCCTTCATGGGGCCAACGTCCTGACTTTC
.,.,TRBJ1-3,TRBV10-3,CAAIGSGNTIYF,TGTGCCGCCATTGGATCTGGAAACACCATATATTTT
once,.,TRBJ1-5,TRBV29-1,CSVAGGANQPQHF,TGCAGCGTTGCGGGGGGGGCAAATCAGCCCCAGCATTTT
.,.,TRBJ2-6,TRBV12-3/TRBV12-4,CASSRRTGANVLTF,TGTGCCAGCAGTCGGAGGACCGGGGCCAACGTCCTGACTTTC
.,TRBD2,TRBJ2-7,TRBV2,CASRALAGGPYEQYF,TGTGCCAGCAGGGCTCTAGCGGGGGGGCCTTACGAGCAGTACTTC
.,.,TRBJ1-2,TRBV13,CASSKGFGTGANYGYTF,TGTGCCAGCAGCAAAGGGTTTGGGACGGGCGCTAACTATGGCTACACCTTC
.,TRBD2,TRBJ2-1,TRBV18,CASSPGTSDDEQFF,TGTGCCAGCTCACCAGGGACTAGTGACGATGAGCAGTTCTTC
.,.,TRBJ1-1,TRBV12-3/TRBV12-4,CASSLNGVMGTEAFF,TGTGCCAGCAGTTTAAATGGAGTTATGGGCACTGAAGCTTTCTTT
.,.,TRBJ2-2,TRBV29-1,CSVVLARNTGELFF,TGCAGCGTTGTCCTAGCCCGGAACACCGGGGAGCTGTTTTTT
once,.,TRBJ2-3,TRBV5-4,CASSPGLGDTQYF,TGTGCCAGCAGCCCGGGACTCGGAGATACGCAGTATTTT
.,.,TRBJ1-2,TRBV5-4,CASSLATGLGGYTF,TGTGCCAGCAGCTTGGCGACTGGACTGGGAGGCTACACCTTC
.,TRBD2,TRBJ2-7,TRBV28,CASRDRTSGSYEQYF,TGTGCCAGCCGAGACCGGACTAGCGGGAGCTACGAGCAGTACTTC
once,.,TRBJ2-2,TRBV7-2,CASSFAASNTGELFF,TGTGCCAGCAGCTTCGCGGCATCGAACACCGGGGAGCTGTTTTTT
.,.,TRBJ2-1,TRBV7-2,CASSPYGANEQFF,TGTGCCAGCAGCCCTTATGGGGCCAATGAGCAGTTCTTC
.,TRBD1,TRBJ2-7,TRBV20-1,CSGPIGTGDEQYF,TGCAGTGGTCCGATCGGGACAGGGGACGAGCAGTACTTC
.,TRBD1,TRBJ2-7,TRBV20-1,CSAISPGQGTYEQYF,TGCAGTGCTATATCTCCGGGACAGGGAACCTACGAGCAGTACTTC
.,TRBD1,TRBJ1-2,TRBV4-1,CASSHVGQGVYGYTF,TGCGCCAGCAGCCACGTAGGACAGGGGGTTTATGGCTACACCTTC
once,.,TRBJ2-1,TRBV12-3/TRBV12-4,CASSSWNEQFF,TGTGCCAGCAGTTCATGGAATGAGCAGTTCTTC
.,TRBD1,TRBJ1-1,TRBV29-1,CSVDTYAGQAGSEAFF,TGCAGCGTGGATACTTACGCCGGACAGGCGGGATCTGAAGCTTTCTTT
once,.,TRBJ1-3,TRBV5-1,CASSPGQPSGNTIYF,TGCGCCAGCAGCCCCGGACAACCCTCTGGAAACACCATATATTTT
.,.,TRBJ1-5,TRBV7-8,CASSQPGAVNQPQHF,TGTGCCAGCAGTCAACCAGGGGCGGTAAACCAGCCCCAGCATTTT
few,.,TRBJ2-1,TRBV11-1,CASSNALGSYNEQFF,TGTGCCAGCAGCAACGCATTGGGCTCCTACAATGAGCAGTTCTTC
.,TRBD1,TRBJ1-5,TRBV18,CASSPTRDRQPQHF,TGTGCCAGCTCACCGACCAGGGACAGGCAGCCCCAGCATTTT
.,.,TRBJ2-1,TRBV4-3,CASSQDTREGEQFF,TGCGCCAGCAGCCAAGATACGCGGGAAGGAGAGCAGTTCTTC
.,.,TRBJ1-1,TRBV7-9,CASSLRTAEAFF,TGTGCCAGCAGCTTAAGGACAGCAGAAGCTTTCTTT
.,.,TRBJ2-7,TRBV6-5,CASSYSQVRRDEQYF,TGTGCCAGCAGTTACTCGCAGGTACGGCGGGACGAGCAGTACTTC
.,.,TRBJ1-1,TRBV3-1,CASSQAYMNTEAFF,TGTGCCAGCAGCCAGGCCTACATGAACACTGAAGCTTTCTTT
.,.,TRBJ2-7,TRBV28,CASSFPNRGGYEQYF,TGTGCCAGCAGTTTCCCCAACAGGGGGGGATACGAGCAGTACTTC
once,TRBD1,TRBJ2-2,TRBV7-6,CASSLPPTGERLFF,TGTGCCAGCAGCTTACCTCCTACAGGGGAAAGGCTGTTTTTT
.,.,TRBJ1-2,TRBV3-1,CASSQGTGGDGYTF,TGTGCCAGCAGCCAAGGTACGGGTGGAGATGGCTACACCTTC
.,TRBD1,TRBJ2-5,TRBV9,CASSVQGATETQYF,TGTGCCAGCAGCGTTCAGGGGGCCACGGAGACCCAGTACTTC
once,.,TRBJ2-6,TRBV4-3,CASSQDSPITGANVLTF,TGCGCCAGCAGCCAAGATTCACCAATTACTGGGGCCAACGTCCTGACTTTC